The TCR beta chain described here comes from a study of cytomegalovirus exposure and HLA in healthy donors (dated by TCRdb to 2017 to 2019). Concerning the study at large: An earlier analysis of roughly 500 of the donors reported 250 to 300 Gb of sequence data and some 120 million unique TCR beta sequences from 190 million or so T cells. Roughly 300 gigabases of sequencing data and 80 million or so unique TCR sequences were included in an early release covering about 600 HLA-typed donors. Among the roughly 400 genotyped donors, under 90% belonged to the genetic ancestry cluster associated with self-reported Caucasian donors. The aim of the study was to test whether cataloging public T cell receptors could identify signatures of past pathogen exposure. Using immunosequencing, the study profiled T cell repertoires from 500 to 800 subjects and related those repertoires to cytomegalovirus serostatus. In addition to the first cohort of around 670 subjects, a separate validation cohort of approximately 130 different subjects was used. To predict cytomegalovirus infection status, the study combined high-throughput TCR immunosequencing, statistical association of individual TCRs with disease status, and machine learning. In a later analysis, previously published TCR beta repertoires from about 640 donors were re-analyzed and high-resolution HLA genotyping was added so that TCR occurrence patterns could be studied. The later analysis used no new phenotypic data to find candidate immune exposures, relying instead on TCR beta sequences and their occurrence across donors. To decide whether each TCR beta V gene segment behaved as functional or pseudogenic, an earlier analysis of 587 of the donors relied on high-throughput TCR beta sequencing. Donor age, sex, ethnicity and CMV serostatus were compiled together with the repertoire data. Genome-wide SNP genotypes for about 65% of the 666 donors were used in a later genetic analysis, which treated that subset as a discovery cohort. Every discovery cohort repertoire had been produced on one sequencing platform. Class I and class II HLA loci were covered by the typing at four-digit resolution. Typing coverage varied by locus: roughly 620-640 donors for A, B, C, DRB1 and DQB1; some 520 for DQA1; more than 600 for DPA1; approximately 470 for DPB1. Because of strong linkage in the cohort, roughly five DR-DQ haplotypes were treated as single units for association and clustering. Among a few hundred genotyped donors of the cohort, an average of roughly 240,000 unique TCR beta nucleotide sequences were sequenced per donor, roughly 20% of them non-productive.

On the study overall, not on this receptor specifically: The classifier was reported to diagnose cytomegalovirus status with high specificity and sensitivity in both the original and validation cohorts. When HLA alleles, especially DR and DQ, strongly co-occurred, attributing TCR associations to individual alleles was difficult. It was suggested by the authors that the approach could potentially be generalized to other disease states and immunological phenotypes. In a later analysis, some 17,000 TCR beta sequences were associated with specific HLA alleles at a false discovery rate of 0.05. Because HLA typing was missing for some donors at each locus, association tests included only the typed subset. A few of the identified cytomegalovirus-associated TCR beta chains were confirmed in vitro to be specific for cytomegalovirus antigens. Some 16 rarely observed V segments, including chromosome 9 orphons, were excluded from the earlier analysis of some 590 of the donors because counts were too low. The cohort was sequenced for TCR beta chains only, and without alpha or paired-chain data the features that could be detected were limited. A later genetic analysis associated a missense DCLRE1C variant with V-gene and J-gene trimming of TCR beta chains, and an independent cohort replicated the association. In a later analysis, most CMV-associated TCR beta chains were found to appear HLA-restricted, with HLA associations seemingly driven largely by CMV exposure. The presence/absence analyses assumed that sequencing depth was roughly uniform across donors, and that assumption may not be true. Some IMGT-functional V segments, including TRBV6-2 and TRBV6-3, could not be told apart with the 87-base-pair reads, so those segments were excluded. According to a later genetic analysis, donors in an Asian-associated ancestry cluster had fewer N-insertions in productive TCRs than the approximately 610-donor mean. A later analysis reported that several top co-occurrence clusters appeared linked to parvovirus B19, influenza, CMV and Epstein-Barr virus. Linkage disequilibrium might explain the correlated functional status among segregating V segments, but an unknown experimental factor could not be excluded. A later analysis found that HLA-associated TCR beta chains were more clonally expanded and had lower generation probabilities than equally common non-associated chains. CMV serostatus was the only immune exposure information available for the cohort. In an earlier analysis of some 500 of the donors, most TCR beta V segments were observed in productive rearrangements about 90% or about 30% of the time, broadly matching IMGT annotations. The study gave a list of about 160 TCR beta chains associated with cytomegalovirus. A cluster of highly shared sequence variants was judged likely to represent a technical artifact of the sequencing pipeline. A further reported finding was that TCR beta sequences accurately predicted the HLA-A and HLA-B alleles for most subjects in the first cohort. Most TCR sequences were observed very rarely across donors, whereas some public TCRs were present in many individuals. A later analysis found that TCR association rates varied across HLA loci, with DRB1 alleles showing the most associated TCRs and HLA-C alleles the fewest.

In regard to this clone: Its antigen specificity is not known. The sample holds no much larger clone one base away, and base qualities are not on file.

Receptor amplification or capture employed the immunoSEQ multiplex PCR assay. For the multiplex PCR, a mixture combining 60 forward primers for TCR Vbeta segments and 13 reverse primers for TCR Jbeta segments was used. The CDR3 region of rearranged TCR beta genes was amplified from genomic DNA with a multiplex PCR assay. On the Illumina HiSeq System, the amplified TCR beta libraries were sequenced as 87-base-pair reads. The source study handled its data this way. A later analysis tallied 80 million to 95 million unique TCR beta chains across the approximately 670 repertoires, and about 12 million of those chains were shared by two or more donors. A nearest-neighbor algorithm error-corrected the raw reads and collapsed the reads into unique sequences, merging closely related sequences to remove PCR and sequencing errors. CDR3 sequences were aligned to IMGT reference sequences to assign V, D and J gene segments. For a sequence to be retained, at least a six-nucleotide match to both a V gene segment and a J gene segment was required. A rearrangement counted as productive if the CDR3 had no stop codons and remained in frame with V and J, and every other rearrangement counted as non-productive. CDR3 was defined according to IMGT convention as the region running from the second conserved V-encoded cysteine to the conserved J-encoded phenylalanine. In an earlier analysis of roughly 610 of the donors, sequences lacking an unambiguous match to a single V gene segment were excluded. An earlier analysis of some 610 of the donors called V segments functional above 56.7% productive rearrangements and segregating when the between-donor standard deviation exceeded 5%. A statistical classification framework was built to diagnose cytomegalovirus status from the catalog of TCR beta chain sequences. In a later analysis, V and J genes were assigned by comparing TCR nucleotide sequences against IMGT/GENE-DB human TR gene sequences. In a later analysis, CDR3 sequences and most-parsimonious VDJ recombination scenarios were assigned using the TCRdist pipeline. A later analysis defined each TCR beta chain by its CDR3 amino acid sequence plus V-gene family, and excluded reads lacking a unique V-gene family. In a later analysis, a few hundred highly shared, low-generation-probability nucleotide sequences were removed to address suspected cross-contamination and a sequencing artifact. In a later analysis, a clonal expansion index was calculated for each public chain from normalized within-repertoire ranks of inferred template counts. In a later analysis, generation probabilities were computed using a VDJ recombination model fitted to out-of-frame rearrangements, and the results were checked against IGoR. In a later analysis, TCR-TCR, TCR-HLA and TCR-CMV co-occurrence was scored with hypergeometric tests, and a repertoire-size bias correction was applied to TCR pairs. False discovery rates were estimated in a later analysis by permuting HLA or CMV assignments 20 times. In a later analysis, co-occurring TCRs were grouped using DBSCAN, with TCRdist sequence similarity added in when clustering inside HLA-allele-positive subsets. Repertoires with fewer than 30,000 or more than 120,000 public chains were left out of co-occurrence clustering, as were about five repertoires with anomalous nucleotide sharing. The immuneACCESS repertoire file appears here via TCRdb, limited to in-frame rearrangements. These files lack a portion of the clones; in checked studies, under half of the deficit traces to unresolved V genes, and the cause of the others is not known. That table furnishes V, J and clone size, whereas the DNA furnished D and trimming. This sample gives about 130,000 clones in total; roughly 70% of them show up just once. Together, the top ten hold around 3% of the sample.

In the germline V gene (reference sequence), CDR1 corresponds to SSHAT and CDR2 to FNYEAQ. The CDR3 goes from the cysteine to the phenylalanine over 15 residues. Of the read, only the CDR3 DNA is kept; its 45 bases are in frame from base 1. Cut back by 2 bases and 2 bases, the V and J ends lie 13 bases apart. The cohort was made up of hundreds of healthy bone marrow donors. All cohort members were sampled while nominally healthy, although unrecorded immune exposures were likely present. The donor was CMV seronegative and was included in the group of around 320 seronegative cohort members. A peripheral blood sample was provided by each donor, and peripheral blood mononuclear cells were used for TCR beta sequencing. The Qiagen DNeasy Blood Extraction Kit was used to extract genomic DNA from the blood cell samples.

This clonotype was obtained from a man between 40 and 49 years old in good health and CMV-seronegative. Recombination joined TRBV7-7 with TRBJ2-7; a weak D assignment points to TRBD1 (6 bases agree). Material for sequencing was PBMCs. The sequence in DNA is TGTGCCAGCAGCTTATTTACAGGGTCCACCTACGAGCAGTACTTC. Its translation is CASSLFTGSTYEQYF.